The clone carrying this T cell receptor beta chain occurred many times. The protocol was immunoSEQ multiplex PCR, while the TCRdb copy is restricted to in-frame clones and leaves out a portion. The sample records 540,000 or so clones, less than 90% being singletons. The source of the sample is a study of blood T cell repertoires in COVID-19. Study details: PBMCs, B-cell-depleted T cells, or T cells provided the cDNA or gDNA that made up the material.

Followed longitudinally, the Seattle patients had been enrolled during active infection. With 5 bases removed from V and 5 bases from J, the gap between germline ends came to 11 bases. The CDR3 has 13 amino acids. Germline CDR1 is SNHLY and CDR2 is FYNNEI. The sequenced sample consisted of peripheral blood. The chain has TRBV2 and TRBJ2-3; D may be TRBD2 (7 bases). The receptor was derived from a woman aged 45 to 65 with COVID-19, enrolled during active disease. CDR3 in DNA: TGTGCCAGCAGTCCAGGGGAGGGAGATACGCAGTATTTT. Translating gives CASSPGEGDTQYF.